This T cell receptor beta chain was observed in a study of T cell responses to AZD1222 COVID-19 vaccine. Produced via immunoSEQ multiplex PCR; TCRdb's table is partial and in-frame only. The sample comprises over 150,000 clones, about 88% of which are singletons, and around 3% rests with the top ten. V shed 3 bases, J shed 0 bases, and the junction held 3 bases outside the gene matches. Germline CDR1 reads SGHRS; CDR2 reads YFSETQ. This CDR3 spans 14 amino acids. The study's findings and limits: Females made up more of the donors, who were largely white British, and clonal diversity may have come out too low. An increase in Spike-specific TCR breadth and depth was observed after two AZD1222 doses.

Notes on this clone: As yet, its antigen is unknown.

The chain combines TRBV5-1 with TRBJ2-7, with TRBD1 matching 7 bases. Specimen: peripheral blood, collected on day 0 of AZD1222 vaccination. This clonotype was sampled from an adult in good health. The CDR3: CASSSWDSSYEQYF. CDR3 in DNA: TGCGCCAGCAGCTCCTGGGACAGCTCCTACGAGCAGTACTTC.